These 9 T cell receptor beta chains originate from one sample sequenced in a study of blood T cell repertoires in COVID-19. This table comes from immunoSEQ multiplex PCR, and its TCRdb copy is limited to in-frame clones, with some not included. Among under 350,000 clones, about 86% were seen once, and the ten largest hold roughly 4%. Sequenced sample: PBMCs or T cells enriched from blood (not recorded which). The receptors were gathered from a woman aged 40 to 49 with acute COVID-19.

This clone has only a few counts. The rearrangement joins TRBV4-2 to TRBJ1-5; possibly TRBD1 for D (5 bases). The CDR3 spans 15 residues. From germline, CDR1 is LGHNA and CDR2 YNFKEQ. The ends were cut back, 4 bases at V and 6 bases at J, with 16 bases in the middle. The CDR3 sequence is CASSPGQTSSQPQHF. The CDR3 DNA follows: TGTGCCAGCAGCCCTGGACAAACCTCTTCTCAGCCCCAGCATTTT.

The table lists this clone with a count of one. This chain joins TRBV19 and TRBJ1-5; a possible D gene is TRBD1 (6 bases). The germline V gene encodes CDR1 LNHDA and CDR2 SQIVND (reference sequence). There are 17 residues in the CDR3. Trimming shortened V by 5 bases and J by 4 bases, and 21 bases separated the two germline ends. CDR3 nucleotide sequence: TGTGCCAGTAGTCCAAGAGGGGAGGGGGGATTGAATCAGCCCCAGCATTTT. It yields the protein CASSPRGEGGLNQPQHF. The whole variable domain, remainder taken from reference TRBV19 and TRBJ1-5, is DGGITQSPKYLFRKEGQNVTLSCEQNLNHDAMYWYRQDPGQGLRLIYYSQIVNDFQKGDIAEGYSVSREKKESFPLTVTSAQKNPTAFYLCASSPRGEGGLNQPQHFGDGTRLSIL.

The V gene is TRBV27, the J gene TRBJ2-3; 10 bases match TRBD2. After removal of 6 bases from V and 1 base from J, the junction contained 7 bases not matched to a gene. The V gene's germline CDR1 is MNHEY and CDR2 SMNVEV (reference sequence). This CDR3 spans 16 amino acids. CDR3 loop: CASSPVGLAGTDTQYF. In DNA form, the CDR3 reads TGTGCCAGCAGCCCCGTAGGACTAGCGGGCACAGATACGCAGTATTTT.

This chain links TRBV18 with TRBJ1-5; no clear D. CDR1 and CDR2 (germline): KGHSH, LQKENI. Deletions cut 6 bases from V and 1 base from J, with 4 bases between. The CDR3 has 12 amino acids. CDR3 amino acids: CASSPSNQPQHF. The CDR3 DNA is TGTGCCAGCTCCCCGAGCAATCAGCCCCAGCATTTT. Variable domain in full (rest from reference TRBV18 and TRBJ1-5): NAGVMQNPRHLVRRRGQEARLRCSPMKGHSHVYWYRQLPEEGLKFMVYLQKENIIDESGMPKERFSAEFPKEGPSILRIQQVVRGDSAAYFCASSPSNQPQHFGDGTRLSIL.

This chain links TRBV5-5 with TRBJ1-1, with TRBD1 matching 9 bases. CDR1 and CDR2 from the germline V gene are SGHKS and YYEKEE (reference sequence). This CDR3 is built from 16 residues. V lost 0 bases to trimming and J lost 4 bases; unmatched junction nucleotides: 7. The CDR3 region has the DNA TGTGCCAGCAGCTTGGGGGACAGGGCGGGGAGCACTGAAGCTTTCTTT. This codes for CASSLGDRAGSTEAFF.

Regarding this clone: The sample has other DNA sequences that encode this CDR3 too. The V and J genes are TRBV24-1 and TRBJ2-2; D is unclear. The length of the CDR3 is 13 residues. Between the trimmed V and J ends, which lost 7 bases and 1 base, there was a span of 6 bases. Germline assignment: CDR1 KGHDR and CDR2 SFDVKD. The CDR3 protein is CATRSGNTGELFF. CDR3 sequence (DNA): TGTGCCACCAGATCAGGGAACACCGGGGAGCTGTTTTTT.

This sequence joins TRBV5-1 and TRBJ2-1; D possibly corresponds to TRBD1 (5 bases). Between the trimmed V and J ends, which lost 5 bases and 1 base, there was a span of 7 bases. In germline, CDR1 is SGHRS, CDR2 YFSETQ. The CDR3 has 13 amino acids. CDR3 amino acids: CASRDNSYNEQFF. CDR3 nucleotides: TGCGCCAGCAGGGACAATTCCTACAATGAGCAGTTCTTC.

The rearrangement links TRBV18 to TRBJ2-7, with TRBD1 identical over 7 bases. This CDR3 region has 15 residues. Germline-derived CDR1 and CDR2 are KGHSH and LQKENI. J was trimmed by 0 bases and V by 3 bases; bases with no gene match: 5. CDR3 region: CASSPHRDSSYEQYF. Here the CDR3 DNA reads TGTGCCAGCTCACCCCACCGGGACAGCTCCTACGAGCAGTACTTC.

V and J are TRBV7-3 and TRBJ1-1; D is undetermined. Trimming cost V 2 bases and J 3 bases, with 7 bases left between them. CDR3 length: 13 residues. The germline V gene encodes CDR1 SGHTA and CDR2 FQGTGA. The CDR3, as DNA: TGTGCCAGCAGCTTACGGCGGGACACTGAAGCTTTCTTT. Translated: CASSLRRDTEAFF. The complete variable domain, with remaining parts taken from reference TRBV7-3 and TRBJ1-1, reads GAGVSQTPSNKVTEKGKYVELRCDPISGHTALYWYRQSLGQGPEFLIYFQGTGAADDSGLPNDRFFAVRPEGSVSTLKIQRTERGDSAVYLCASSLRRDTEAFFGQGTRLTVV.